Below are 20 T cell receptor beta chains sequenced from a single sample in a study of cytomegalovirus exposure and HLA in healthy donors (dated by TCRdb to 2016 to 2017). The library was obtained by the immunoSEQ multiplex PCR assay. The multiplex PCR relied on a mix of 60 forward primers for TCR Vbeta segments and 13 reverse primers for TCR Jbeta segments. TCRdb limited this immuneACCESS table to in-frame rearrangements with V and J called. A share of clones is missing; checked studies link under half to unresolved V genes, and the rest is unexplained. This sample is represented by fewer than 250,000 clones; around 80% of them were singletons. The top ten clonotypes cover 0.63% of the sample. The sequenced material came from PBMCs. These receptors were collected from a man between 18 and 35 years old in good health and CMV-seronegative.

The genes are TRBV19 and TRBJ1-5; 8 bases line up with TRBD1. This CDR3 contains 14 residues. The J segment lost 3 bases and the V segment lost 6 bases, leaving 4 bases of the junction unmatched. CDR1 is LNHDA and CDR2 is SQIVND in the germline V gene (reference sequence). CDR3 region: CASRKTGANQPQHF. The CDR3 DNA sequence: TGTGCCAGTAGAAAGACAGGGGCCAATCAGCCCCAGCATTTT. The variable domain in full, completed from reference TRBV19 and TRBJ1-5, reads DGGITQSPKYLFRKEGQNVTLSCEQNLNHDAMYWYRQDPGQGLRLIYYSQIVNDFQKGDIAEGYSVSREKKESFPLTVTSAQKNPTAFYLCASRKTGANQPQHFGDGTRLSIL.

CDR3 sequence (DNA): TGCGCCAGCAGCCAAGTTCGACTAGCGGGAAATGAGCAGTACTTC. Its protein is CASSQVRLAGNEQYF. This sequence joins TRBV4-1 and TRBJ2-5; the match to TRBD2 covers 11 bases. The trim removed 1 base at V and 11 bases at J, leaving 9 bases unmatched. Looked up from germline, CDR1 is MGHRA and CDR2 is YSYEKL. There are 15 residues in the CDR3.

The chain recombines TRBV30 with TRBJ1-4; D not certain. Germline V gene lookup returns CDR1 GTSNPN and CDR2 SVGIG (reference sequence). The CDR3 has 10 amino acids. The CDR3 region is CAVEEETLFF. DNA of the CDR3: TGTGCTGTGGAGGAGGAGACACTGTTTTTT.

The chain combines TRBV5-4 with TRBJ1-2, with TRBD1 as a possible D gene (5 bases). The CDR3 runs 15 residues. In germline, CDR1 is SGHNT, CDR2 YYREEE (reference sequence). The V end lost 1 base, the J end lost 3 bases, and 13 bases lay between the germline ends. This chain's CDR3 is CASSLIDKGDYGYTF. CDR3 coding DNA: TGTGCCAGCAGCTTGATCGATAAAGGGGACTATGGCTACACCTTC.

The rearrangement joins TRBV7-9 to TRBJ2-7, with 7 bases lining up with TRBD1. Germline CDR1 reads SEHNR; CDR2 reads FQNEAQ (reference sequence). J lost 2 bases, V lost 5 bases, and 12 bases had no gene match. The CDR3 spans 16 residues. The CDR3 reads CASSPRTGTVAYEQYF. CDR3 nucleotide sequence: TGTGCCAGCAGCCCACGGACCGGGACAGTTGCCTACGAGCAGTACTTC.

This clone appeared once. V and J are TRBV2 and TRBJ2-7, with TRBD1 matching over 7 bases. This CDR3 region has 13 residues. V gave up 8 bases and J gave up 6 bases; unmatched junction bases: 10. Germline-derived CDR1 and CDR2 are SNHLY and FYNNEI. The CDR3 sequence is CASHRDSAREQYF. CDR3 coding DNA: TGTGCCAGCCATCGGGACAGCGCCCGCGAGCAGTACTTC.

V gene TRBV18 combines with J gene TRBJ1-5, with 9 bases matching TRBD1. V shed 6 bases, J shed 8 bases, and the junction held 8 bases outside the gene matches. CDR1 is KGHSH, CDR2 LQKENI, per germline. This CDR3 contains 14 residues. In DNA form, the CDR3 reads TGTGCCAGCTCCTCAACAGGGGGCCAGGAGCCCCAGCATTTT. Translated: CASSSTGGQEPQHF.

This rearrangement joins TRBV30 to TRBJ2-7; possibly TRBD1 for D (5 bases). Trimming pared 2 bases from V and 6 bases from J, leaving 17 bases between. The CDR3 loop spans 14 amino acids. Germline V gene lookup returns CDR1 GTSNPN and CDR2 SVGIG (reference sequence). The CDR3 loop reads CAWSPTRVYGEQYF. DNA of the CDR3: TGTGCCTGGAGTCCAACCAGGGTTTATGGCGAGCAGTACTTC.

J is TRBJ2-3 and V is TRBV6-1; D is unresolved. The CDR3 has 14 amino acids. V was pared by 8 bases and J by 1 base, with 13 bases between. Per the germline V gene, CDR1 is MNHNS and CDR2 is SASEGT. The chain's CDR3 is CASCSGRGTDTQYF. The CDR3 nucleotides are TGTGCCAGCTGTAGTGGCCGGGGCACAGATACGCAGTATTTT.

The chain combines TRBV5-5 with TRBJ2-3, with D perhaps matching TRBD1 (5 bases). This CDR3 is 16 amino acids long. Germline V CDR1 and CDR2: SGHKS, YYEKEE (reference sequence). The germline V and J ends were trimmed by 4 bases and 4 bases, with 19 bases remaining between them. CDR3 DNA: TGTGCCAGCAGCACTCAGACAGTTACCTCGGCAGATACGCAGTATTTT. Translation: CASSTQTVTSADTQYF.

This sequence joins TRBV30 and TRBJ2-5, with 9 bases lining up with TRBD1. The germline CDR1 and CDR2 sequences are GTSNPN and SVGIG (reference sequence). V was pared by 1 base and J by 11 bases, with 14 bases of the junction left unmatched. The CDR3 is made up of 15 amino acids. In DNA, the CDR3 is TGTGCCTGGAGTGGCGGGACAGGGTCATACTACGCGCAGTACTTC. Amino acid sequence: CAWSGGTGSYYAQYF.

In this sample, this clone turned up once. The chain links TRBV6-5 to TRBJ2-7; 10 nucleotides align to TRBD1. With V trimmed by 5 bases and J by 4 bases, 8 bases remained unmatched. This CDR3 is built from 15 residues. Germline values: CDR1 MNHEY, CDR2 SVGAGI. This chain's CDR3 is CASSRTGGTFYEQYF. The CDR3 DNA reads TGTGCCAGCAGTCGGACAGGGGGTACTTTTTACGAGCAGTACTTC.

V gene TRBV28 combines with J gene TRBJ2-7; 10 nucleotides match TRBD2. The ends lost 3 bases at V and 5 bases at J; junction bases unmatched: 13. The CDR3 sequence is 17 residues long. Germline-derived CDR1 and CDR2 are MDHEN and SYDVKM. CDR3 region: CASSFPRSSGSLHEQYF. The CDR3 DNA reads as TGTGCCAGCAGTTTCCCTCGATCTAGCGGGAGTCTCCACGAGCAGTACTTC.

There are a few counts of this clone. The rearrangement joins TRBV7-9 to TRBJ1-2, with D perhaps TRBD1 (5 bases). The CDR3 contains 12 residues. Germline V CDR1 and CDR2: SEHNR, FQNEAQ (reference sequence). V was pared by 3 bases and J by 4 bases, with 6 bases between. CDR3 in amino acids: CASSFDSYGYTF. CDR3 coding DNA: TGTGCCAGCAGCTTCGACAGCTATGGCTACACCTTC.

V usage is TRBV5-1 and J usage is TRBJ2-7; 12 nucleotides match TRBD2. The CDR3 is 16 residues long. The ends lost 0 bases at V and 12 bases at J; junction bases unmatched: 13. Per the germline V gene, CDR1 is SGHRS and CDR2 is YFSETQ. CDR3 amino acids: CASSLGTSGMMGGVYF. The DNA of the CDR3 is TGCGCCAGCAGCTTGGGGACTAGCGGGATGATGGGTGGGGTGTACTTC.

The CDR3 region is CASSQDRGQPQHF. DNA for the CDR3: TGTGCCAGCAGCCAAGACAGGGGACAGCCCCAGCATTTT. The V call is TRBV11-2, the J call TRBJ1-5; 8 bases match TRBD1. The V gene end was trimmed by 5 bases and the J gene end by 7 bases; junction bases not matched to a gene: 4. CDR3 length equals 13 residues. CDR1 is SGHAT and CDR2 is FQNNGV in the germline V gene.

This clone has only one observation. This sequence joins TRBV28 and TRBJ1-1; perhaps TRBD1 as D (5 bases). CDR3 length: 15 amino acids. V lost 8 bases to trimming and J lost 2 bases, with 18 bases between them. CDR1 and CDR2 (germline): MDHEN, SYDVKM. CDR3 loop: CASPPGQGSNTEAFF. The CDR3 nucleotides are TGTGCCAGCCCTCCCGGGCAGGGCAGTAACACTGAAGCTTTCTTT.

The chain joins TRBV5-6 to TRBJ2-3; D not resolved. Trimming pared 2 bases from V and 0 bases from J, leaving 10 bases between. The germline V gene encodes CDR1 SGHDT and CDR2 YYEEEE. The CDR3 totals 15 residues. The CDR3: CASSFFLTSTDTQYF. CDR3 in DNA: TGTGCCAGCAGCTTTTTTCTCACTAGCACAGATACGCAGTATTTT.

The V call is TRBV5-8, the J call TRBJ1-1, with D uncertain. Germline CDR1 reads SGHTS; CDR2 reads YDEGEE. V shed 0 bases and J shed 12 bases, with 21 bases lying between them. This CDR3 is 15 amino acids long. The CDR3 DNA reads as TGTGCCAGCAGCTTGGGAGGGCGGGCCAGGCTGTCGACTTTCTTT. It encodes CASSLGGRARLSTFF.

The genes are TRBV7-9 and TRBJ2-1, with a tentative D call TRBD2 (5 bases). The V gene's germline CDR1 is SEHNR and CDR2 FQNEAQ (reference sequence). The CDR3 covers 15 residues. V dropped 2 bases and J dropped 0 bases, with 8 bases sitting between them. The CDR3 DNA follows: TGTGCCAGCAGCTTATTAGCGAGCTCCTACAATGAGCAGTTCTTC. Protein sequence: CASSLLASSYNEQFF.